The 26 T cell receptor beta chains below all came from one sample that was sequenced in a study of shared clonotypes between healthy human individuals. Libraries were prepared by immunoSEQ multiplex PCR; TCRdb keeps only in-frame clonotypes and omits some of them. The sample shows 2 million to 2.5 million clones, 90% to 96% of them seen only once. Specimen: naive CD4+ T cells sorted from blood. Subset meaning: CD45RA+ positively selected. The receptors derive from a man younger than 35 in good health.

The gene calls are TRBV6-1 and TRBJ1-5; D is uncertain. From germline, CDR1 is MNHNS and CDR2 SASEGT. The CDR3 runs to 13 residues. The V gene lost 6 bases and the J gene lost 0 bases, with 6 bases spanning the gap. CDR3 in amino acids: CASRVHSNQPQHF. CDR3 coding DNA: TGTGCCAGCAGGGTCCATAGCAATCAGCCCCAGCATTTT.

This clone was counted between two and nine times. The identical CDR3 is also encoded by other nucleotide sequences in the sample. V gene TRBV19 combines with J gene TRBJ1-1; D is possibly TRBD1 (5 bases). Germline V CDR1 and CDR2: LNHDA, SQIVND (reference sequence). Between the trimmed V and J ends, which lost 4 bases and 2 bases, there was a span of 8 bases. This CDR3 contains 13 residues. The CDR3 reads CASSSQGNTEAFF. For the CDR3, the DNA is TGTGCCAGTAGTAGCCAGGGTAACACTGAAGCTTTCTTT.

The chain carries TRBV29-1 and TRBJ1-1; 7 positions agree with TRBD1. CDR1 is SQVTM, CDR2 ANQGSEA, per germline. V shed 5 bases and J 11 bases; nucleotides not matched to a gene: 14. The CDR3 contains 13 residues. This chain's CDR3 is CSVSGIGGAVAFF. CDR3 in DNA: TGCAGCGTTTCCGGGATAGGGGGCGCGGTGGCTTTCTTT.

The chain recombines TRBV10-3 with TRBJ1-1; D unresolved. Trimming removed 7 bases at V and 0 bases at J, with 9 bases between. Germline V gene sequence: CDR1 ENHRY, CDR2 SYGVKD. CDR3 length equals 13 residues. CDR3 sequence reads: CAIISHLNTEAFF. In DNA form, the CDR3 reads TGTGCCATCATATCCCACTTGAACACTGAAGCTTTCTTT.

This clone was counted between two and nine times. This CDR3 is also generated by other DNA sequences in the sample. The chain carries TRBV5-6 and TRBJ1-5; D is undetermined. This CDR3 comprises 13 residues. The ends were cut back, 1 base at V and 0 bases at J, with 2 bases in the middle. CDR1 and CDR2 (germline): SGHDT, YYEEEE. The CDR3 nucleotides read TGTGCCAGCAGCTTGTTTAGCAATCAGCCCCAGCATTTT. Encoded protein: CASSLFSNQPQHF.

This clone has just one count. The same CDR3 is also encoded by other DNA sequences in this sample. The V gene is TRBV5-4, the J gene TRBJ2-1, with no clear D. V dropped 2 bases and J dropped 3 bases, with 0 bases sitting between them. CDR3 length equals 11 residues. The germline V gene has CDR1 SGHNT and CDR2 YYREEE (reference sequence). The CDR3 DNA follows: TGTGCCAGCAGCTTCTACAATGAGCAGTTCTTC. It yields the protein CASSFYNEQFF.

CDR3 DNA sequence: TGTGCCACATTTGACAGAAACTCCTACGAGCAGTACTTC. It translates to CATFDRNSYEQYF. V gene TRBV28 combines with J gene TRBJ2-7, with a tentative D call TRBD1 (5 bases). This CDR3 region has 13 residues. Trimming pared 10 bases from V and 0 bases from J, leaving 13 bases between. Germline V gene lookup returns CDR1 MDHEN and CDR2 SYDVKM.

On this clone itself: Distinct nucleotide sequences in the sample also encode this CDR3. The chain uses TRBV7-9 and TRBJ2-3; 7 nucleotides agree with TRBD1. V trimming: 1 base; J trimming: 2 bases; junction bases outside the gene matches: 3. Germline CDR1 is SEHNR and CDR2 is FQNEAQ (reference sequence). This CDR3 region has 15 residues. The CDR3 here is CASSLGGGDTDTQYF. The DNA for the CDR3 is TGTGCCAGCAGCTTAGGAGGGGGCGACACAGATACGCAGTATTTT.

V gene TRBV6-1 combines with J gene TRBJ1-6; 10 bases are a match to TRBD1. The CDR3 covers 15 residues. Per germline, CDR1 MNHNS and CDR2 SASEGT. V lost 7 bases, J lost 4 bases, and 4 bases stayed unmatched. CDR3 in amino acids: CASMTGGGYNSPLHF. DNA of the CDR3: TGTGCCAGCATGACAGGGGGCGGGTATAATTCACCCCTCCACTTT.

The chain combines TRBV19 with TRBJ1-2, with D perhaps TRBD1 (6 bases). The CDR3 contains 12 residues. Germline CDR1 reads LNHDA; CDR2 reads SQIVND (reference sequence). Trimming cost V 6 bases and J 6 bases, with 11 bases left between them. CDR3 nucleotides: TGTGCCAGTAGCTACAGGGACCATGGCTACACCTTC. Translated, it gives CASSYRDHGYTF.

This chain links TRBV5-8 with TRBJ2-1; possibly TRBD2 for D (5 bases). Germline V gene sequence: CDR1 SGHTS, CDR2 YDEGEE. The CDR3 spans 16 residues. Trimming removed 3 bases from V and 0 bases from J, with 13 bases in between. The CDR3 loop reads CASSYLLGSSYNEQFF. Here the CDR3 DNA reads TGTGCCAGCAGCTACCTCTTGGGGAGCTCCTACAATGAGCAGTTCTTC.

Comment on this clone: The sample holds other DNA sequences that translate to the same CDR3. CDR3 sequence: CASSVGGRNTGELFF. CDR3 sequence (DNA): TGTGCCAGCAGCGTAGGCGGACGGAACACCGGGGAGCTGTTTTTT. The V call is TRBV9, the J call TRBJ2-2; D remains ambiguous. The CDR3 covers 15 residues. V was cut by 0 bases and J by 1 base, with 7 bases left in between. CDR1 is SGDLS and CDR2 is YYNGEE in the germline V gene.

Written as DNA, the CDR3 is TGTGCCAGCAGCGCGGGACAGGGGGCGAGTGGAAACACCATATATTTT. This encodes CASSAGQGASGNTIYF. The chain links TRBV7-6 to TRBJ1-3; 12 bases align to TRBD1. Germline V gene data show CDR1 as SGHVS and CDR2 as FNYEAQ. V gave up 5 bases and J gave up 3 bases; unmatched junction bases: 5. The CDR3 contains 16 residues.

The chain is built from TRBV19 and TRBJ2-3; no definite D call. V was pared by 5 bases and J by 4 bases, with 7 bases between. Germline loops: CDR1 LNHDA, CDR2 SQIVND (reference sequence). This CDR3 is 12 amino acids long. For the CDR3, the DNA is TGTGCCAGTAGTCCCCTGTCAGATACGCAGTATTTT. Translating gives CASSPLSDTQYF.

With regard to this clone: The sample holds other DNA sequences that translate to the same CDR3. The chain links TRBV5-8 to TRBJ2-3, with D uncertain. This CDR3 is built from 13 residues. Trimming cost V 3 bases and J 0 bases, with 5 bases left between them. Germline CDR1 reads SGHTS; CDR2 reads YDEGEE. This CDR3 reads CASSSTSTDTQYF. The DNA for the CDR3 is TGTGCCAGCAGCTCAACGAGCACAGATACGCAGTATTTT.

The genes are TRBV4-1 and TRBJ1-4, with D possibly TRBD1 on 5 matching bases. Germline lookup yields CDR1 MGHRA and CDR2 YSYEKL. This CDR3 is built from 18 residues. With 3 bases removed from V and 5 bases from J, the gap between germline ends came to 22 bases. The CDR3 region has the DNA TGCGCCAGCAGCCAGGGAAACCCGCGGGGGACGGGAAATGAAAAACTGTTTTTT. This gives the protein CASSQGNPRGTGNEKLFF.

V usage is TRBV6-1 and J usage is TRBJ1-3; D remains ambiguous. Trimming removed 6 bases at V and 0 bases at J, with 9 bases between. The CDR3 has 14 amino acids. Germline V CDR1 and CDR2: MNHNS, SASEGT. The CDR3 loop reads CASRSGVSGNTIYF. The CDR3 DNA reads TGTGCCAGCAGATCGGGTGTCTCTGGAAACACCATATATTTT.

The J gene is TRBJ1-2, the V gene TRBV6-5; TRBD1 aligns across 8 bases. This CDR3 region has 15 residues. Germline V gene data show CDR1 as MNHEY and CDR2 as SVGAGI. After removal of 1 base from V and 6 bases from J, the junction contained 7 bases not matched to a gene. The CDR3 reads CASSYYGGQGNGYTF. CDR3 coding DNA: TGTGCCAGCAGTTACTACGGAGGACAGGGTAATGGCTACACCTTC.

Turning to this clone: Distinct nucleotide sequences in the sample also encode this CDR3. The chain carries TRBV5-1 and TRBJ2-1; no clear D gene. The CDR3 consists of 14 residues. The germline V and J ends were trimmed by 2 bases and 2 bases, with 8 bases remaining between them. CDR1 is SGHRS and CDR2 is YFSETQ in the germline V gene. The chain's CDR3 is CASSLDPAYNEQFF. The CDR3, as DNA: TGCGCCAGCAGCTTAGACCCCGCCTACAATGAGCAGTTCTTC.

V gene TRBV5-4 combines with J gene TRBJ1-6; a possible D gene is TRBD1 (6 bases). The germline gives CDR1 SGHNT, CDR2 YYREEE (reference sequence). CDR3 length: 18 amino acids. V lost 2 bases to trimming and J lost 2 bases, with 17 bases between them. The CDR3 region has the DNA TGTGCCAGCAGCTTAGTCCACGCAGGGGTTGCCTATAATTCACCCCTCCACTTT. Protein sequence: CASSLVHAGVAYNSPLHF.

The chain links TRBV21-1 to TRBJ2-7. TRBV21-1 is tagged as a pseudogene. The length of the CDR3 is 18 residues. CDR3: CASSKVGARDGRFNEQYF. The CDR3 coding sequence is TGTGCCAGCAGCAAAGTAGGGGCTCGGGACGGTCGGTTCAACGAGCAGTACTTC.

The CDR3 nucleotides are TGTGCCAGCAGGGGCTCAGGGGAGGAAATTGAAGCTTTCTTT. Encoded protein: CASRGSGEEIEAFF. The chain carries TRBV6-1 and TRBJ1-1; weak D call: TRBD1 (6 bases). Germline lookup yields CDR1 MNHNS and CDR2 SASEGT. This CDR3 is built from 14 residues. The germline V and J ends were trimmed by 6 bases and 7 bases, with 18 bases remaining between them.

This chain uses TRBV5-1 with TRBJ2-4; no definite D call. From germline, CDR1 is SGHRS and CDR2 YFSETQ. This CDR3 is built from 14 residues. With 4 bases removed from V and 4 bases from J, the gap between germline ends came to 12 bases. CDR3: CASSNRTKKNIQYF. Here the CDR3 DNA reads TGCGCCAGCAGCAATAGGACCAAAAAAAACATTCAGTACTTC.

V gene TRBV10-3 combines with J gene TRBJ2-3; 7 bases fit TRBD2. The CDR3 extends over 14 amino acids. V shed 10 bases and J 3 bases; nucleotides not matched to a gene: 10. Germline CDR1 ENHRY, CDR2 SYGVKD. The DNA for the CDR3 is TGTGCCACCACCGGGCGGGAGAGGACAGATACGCAGTATTTT. Translating it yields CATTGRERTDTQYF.

DNA of the CDR3: TGTGCCATAGAAATAATAAGCTGGTTTTGTGAAAAACTGTTTTTT. It is translated as CAIEIISWFCEKLFF. The chain recombines TRBV10-3 with TRBJ1-4; D unclear. This CDR3 has 15 amino acids. Looked up from germline, CDR1 is ENHRY and CDR2 is SYGVKD. The V end was cut by 9 bases, the J end by 7 bases, with 21 bases between.

This clone appeared once. The gene calls are TRBV7-2 and TRBJ2-3; the D gene could be TRBD1 or TRBD2 (6 bases each). Trimming left V 5 bases short and J 4 bases short, with 19 bases between. The CDR3 totals 16 residues. Germline V gives CDR1 SGHTA, CDR2 FQGNSA. CDR3 in amino acids: CASSAGQSREADTQYF. In DNA form, the CDR3 reads TGTGCCAGCAGCGCTGGACAGTCGAGGGAGGCAGATACGCAGTATTTT.